This is a list of T cell receptor beta chains from one sample in a study of T cell repertoires in aging, cancer and after chemotherapy. TCRdb used MiXCR to reprocess the multiplex PCR reads, holding one entry per CDR3 protein. The repertoire has roughly 6,000 distinct CDR3 sequences, about 36% of them found once; the top ten carry 40% to 55%. Sequences were obtained from blood. These receptors originate from a human donor with a blood cancer. The CDR3 runs from the conserved cysteine through the conserved F or W. A D gene is named only where the DNA matches it firmly. A clone size is listed for some rows: how often the clone was seen (once, few, many), or a class if it is expanded.

clone_size d_call j_call v_call cdr3_aa cdr3_nt
few NA TRBJ2-1 TRBV19 CASSTPPSASYNEQFF TGTGCCAGTAGTACTCCGCCTAGCGCCTCCTACAATGAGCAGTTCTTC
few TRBD2 TRBJ2-1 TRBV6-5 CASSYSVAGVADYEQFF TGTGCCAGCAGTTACTCCGTAGCGGGAGTTGCGGACTATGAGCAGTTCTTC
NA NA TRBJ2-1 TRBV12-3/TRBV12-4 CASGLGGRASEQFF TGTGCTAGTGGTTTGGGGGGCAGGGCCAGTGAGCAGTTCTTC
few TRBD1 TRBJ1-2 TRBV20-1 CSAWDSHPSNYGYTF TGCAGTGCTTGGGACAGTCACCCATCTAACTATGGCTACACCTTC
medium-sized TRBD1 TRBJ2-2 TRBV5-1 CASSRKQTGGNTGELFF TGCGCCAGCAGCCGTAAGCAGACAGGGGGAAACACCGGGGAGCTGTTTTTT
NA TRBD1 TRBJ1-5 TRBV19 CASSIPGTGKSNQPQHF TGTGCCAGTAGTATCCCTGGGACAGGGAAGAGCAATCAGCCCCAGCATTTT
few TRBD2 TRBJ2-6 TRBV19 CASREGLAGYSSGANVLTF TGTGCCAGCCGCGAAGGGCTAGCGGGATATAGCTCTGGGGCCAACGTCCTGACTTTC
NA TRBD1 TRBJ1-6 TRBV7-2 CASSLTGDNSPLHF TGTGCCAGCAGCCTGACAGGGGATAATTCACCCCTCCACTTT
NA NA TRBJ1-2 TRBV6-6 CASSYAGQHNYGYTF TGTGCCAGCAGTTACGCGGGGCAACATAACTATGGCTACACCTTC
medium-sized NA TRBJ2-1 TRBV15 CATSRDRDTRYNEQFF TGTGCCACCAGCAGAGATCGGGACACTCGATACAATGAGCAGTTCTTC
NA NA TRBJ2-7 TRBV19 CASKRQASSYEQYF TGTGCCAGTAAAAGACAGGCAAGCTCCTACGAGCAGTACTTC
few TRBD2 TRBJ2-2 TRBV6-6 CASSLAAGSGELFF TGTGCCAGCAGCCTAGCGGCGGGTTCCGGGGAGCTGTTTTTT
few TRBD2 TRBJ2-3 TRBV5-4 CASSLSGGRSRTDTQYF TGTGCCAGCAGCCTCTCCGGCGGGAGGAGCCGCACAGATACGCAGTATTTT
few NA TRBJ1-2 TRBV5-6 CASSLAGYGGYTF TGTGCCAGCAGCTTGGCGGGCTACGGTGGCTACACCTTC
few NA TRBJ1-4 TRBV7-6 CASSLGWGEKLFF TGTGCCAGCAGCTTAGGTTGGGGAGAAAAACTGTTTTTT
NA NA TRBJ1-3 TRBV27 CASSLEAGGNTIYF TGTGCCAGCAGCTTAGAGGCAGGTGGAAACACCATATATTTT
NA TRBD1 TRBJ2-5 TRBV19 CASSRQGAWETQYF TGTGCCAGCAGCCGACAGGGGGCCTGGGAGACCCAGTACTTC
few NA TRBJ2-3 TRBV20-1 CSARQGPGDTQYF TGCAGTGCTAGACAGGGTCCGGGAGATACGCAGTATTTT
NA NA TRBJ2-2 TRBV5-6 CASSWLGRENTGELFF TGTGCCAGCAGCTGGTTGGGGCGGGAGAACACCGGGGAGCTGTTTTTT
NA NA TRBJ1-4 TRBV20-1 CSARPDSGEKLFF TGCAGTGCTAGGCCTGACAGCGGGGAAAAACTGTTTTTT
NA NA TRBJ2-5 TRBV27 CASSLSGPGTQYF TGTGCCAGCAGTTTATCTGGACCGGGGACCCAGTACTTC
NA NA TRBJ1-2 TRBV6-4 CASSDSLGGYTF TGTGCCAGCAGTGACTCCCTCGGGGGCTACACCTTC
NA TRBD1 TRBJ2-7 TRBV12-3/TRBV12-4 CASRLTGGEVHEQYF TGTGCCAGCAGACTGACAGGGGGCGAGGTCCACGAGCAGTACTTC
NA TRBD1 TRBJ2-2 TRBV24-1 CATSDRRDSRTGELFF TGTGCCACCAGTGACCGCCGGGACAGTCGAACCGGGGAGCTGTTTTTT
few NA TRBJ2-7 TRBV6-5 CASSLDPGTYEQYF TGTGCCAGCAGTTTAGACCCGGGCACCTACGAGCAGTACTTC
medium-sized NA TRBJ2-5 TRBV6-5 CASSSPRVQETQYF TGTGCCAGCAGTTCCCCGCGGGTCCAAGAGACCCAGTACTTC
few NA TRBJ2-3 TRBV5-6 CASSFEGGSLDTQYF TGTGCCAGCAGCTTCGAGGGTGGGAGTCTCGATACGCAGTATTTT
NA TRBD2 TRBJ2-7 TRBV6-1 CASSESRLARYSYEQYF TGTGCCAGCAGTGAGTCCCGACTAGCTCGTTACTCCTACGAGCAGTACTTC
NA NA TRBJ2-1 TRBV29-1 CSVEESGQETQFF TGCAGCGTTGAAGAATCGGGCCAAGAGACCCAGTTCTTC
few NA TRBJ2-3 TRBV28 CASNEAGSTDTQYF TGTGCCAGCAATGAGGCGGGGTCCACAGATACGCAGTATTTT
NA NA TRBJ2-5 TRBV12-3/TRBV12-4 CASSRVSQETQYF TGTGCCAGCAGCAGGGTGAGTCAGGAGACCCAGTACTTC
NA TRBD1 TRBJ2-2 TRBV6-1 CASMGTGENTGELFF TGTGCCAGCATGGGGACAGGGGAGAACACCGGGGAGCTGTTTTTT
NA NA TRBJ1-2 TRBV5-1 CASSLTGTGYGYTF TGCGCCAGCAGCTTGACAGGGACCGGGTATGGCTACACCTTC
few NA TRBJ2-7 TRBV19 CASSTHPQAYEQYF TGTGCCAGTAGTACCCACCCGCAAGCCTACGAGCAGTACTTC
NA TRBD2 TRBJ2-4 TRBV27 CASRRLAEAKNIQYF TGTGCCAGCAGGCGACTAGCGGAAGCCAAAAACATTCAGTACTTC
few NA TRBJ2-5 TRBV29-1 CSVEGSGRNLAWVLRYF TGCAGCGTTGAAGGTAGCGGCCGGAATCTCGCTTGGGTCCTTAGGTACTTC
hyperexpanded TRBD2 TRBJ2-1 TRBV15 CATSRDAGAYNEQFF TGTGCCACCAGCAGAGATGCGGGAGCGTACAATGAGCAGTTCTTC
NA NA TRBJ2-6 TRBV20-1 CSADGGANVLTF TGCAGTGCCGATGGGGGGGCCAACGTCCTGACTTTC
NA TRBD2 TRBJ2-5 TRBV20-1 CSARGGLARETQYF TGCAGTGCTAGAGGGGGACTAGCACGAGAGACCCAGTACTTC
medium-sized NA TRBJ1-1 TRBV11-1 CASRSGTQNTEAFF TGTGCCAGCAGATCCGGGACCCAGAACACTGAAGCTTTCTTT
medium-sized NA TRBJ1-1 TRBV6-5 CASQDPRGEAFF TGTGCCAGCCAGGATCCTAGGGGTGAAGCTTTCTTT
NA NA TRBJ1-5 TRBV19 CASSIDSRPGLPQHF TGTGCCAGTAGTATAGATAGCCGGCCAGGTTTGCCCCAGCATTTT
NA NA TRBJ2-2 TRBV11-1 CASSRNSGGTGELFF TGTGCCAGCAGCCGCAATTCGGGTGGCACCGGGGAGCTGTTTTTT
NA NA TRBJ2-7 TRBV12-3/TRBV12-4 CASSPPGVYEQYF TGTGCCAGCAGCCCCCCCGGAGTCTACGAGCAGTACTTC
few NA TRBJ2-7 TRBV19 CASSPDRPGGYEQYF TGTGCCAGTAGTCCGGACAGGCCCGGAGGGTACGAGCAGTACTTC
few TRBD2 TRBJ2-7 TRBV12-3/TRBV12-4 CASSSFGTSVYEQYF TGTGCCAGCAGTTCATTTGGGACTAGCGTTTACGAGCAGTACTTC
few NA TRBJ1-2 TRBV6-6 CASSTGPVAAGYTF TGTGCCAGCAGTACTGGACCGGTGGCCGCAGGCTACACCTTC
medium-sized TRBD2 TRBJ2-1 TRBV6-2/TRBV6-3 CASKGSGRDEQFF TGTGCCAGCAAGGGGAGCGGGAGGGATGAGCAGTTCTTC
NA NA TRBJ1-2 TRBV7-6 CASSSNPIGGYTF TGTGCCAGCAGCTCAAACCCTATTGGTGGCTACACCTTC